This TCR beta chain was recorded in a study of T cells in women clearing cervical HPV infection listed by TCRdb under 2018. Regarding the research as a whole: Cases were some 24 women with histologically confirmed HPV16-related CIN3 or worse, including a couple of invasive cancers. Nested within Costa Rica's Guanacaste HPV Natural History Study, an exploratory proof-of-principle case-control study compared TCR repertoires across cervical HPV16 outcomes. Five blinded duplicates per group were added as quality controls, giving about 60 samples: some 50 participants and 10 replicates. Cases were matched to controls by age within five years and by the year the sample was collected. Blood from cases was drawn at the visit where the lesion was first identified, while blood from controls was drawn once the infection was no longer detected. Since only a few of the women had HLA typing available, the possibility that HLA type was acting as a confounder could not be ruled out. The 25 or so controls were women who cleared a single incident HPV16 infection within 12 months without developing precancer or cancer. In the parent cohort, 10,049 women aged 18 or older were enrolled in Guanacaste, Costa Rica, during 1993 to 1994 and then followed for around seven years. Among cases, blood sampling occurred a median of about 150 days after lesion detection, with an interquartile range of 90 to 200 days. Median age was about 30 years in cases versus over 37 in controls, and baseline characteristics did not differ significantly. Here is what the overall study found, with its caveats: Lower TRBV6-7 relative abundance was observed in cases than in controls (about 0.1% versus 0.15%; Bonferroni P = 0.0008). CIN3+ cases had significantly higher TCR repertoire richness than controls across sequencing depths, but evenness did not differ between the groups. Cases were distinguished from controls with an estimated AUC of approximately 0.8 by random forest classifiers combining richness and V gene abundances. The cross-sectional design could not show whether associations preceded infection or resulted from it; effector/memory subsets and HPV-specific T cells were not isolated. Because the number of T cells in each sample was unknown, differences in richness could reflect differing T-cell content rather than repertoire biology.

TCR beta CDR3 regions were amplified by multiplex PCR from an average of roughly 1,200 ng genomic DNA per sample using the immunoSEQ assay. The assay corrected primer bias using a complete synthetic TCR repertoire to establish an amplification baseline. The amplicons were sequenced on the Illumina platform. The authors' pipeline ran thus. Error correction of the sequences involved clustering with frequency ratios plus a modified nearest-neighbor algorithm, after which the sequences were analyzed in the immunoSEQ Analyzer using IMGT gene definitions. At each rarefaction depth, TCR richness and evenness were averaged over 20 rarefaction repeats, and samples with fewer sequences than the depth were excluded. Wilcoxon rank sum tests with FDR correction were used to compare relative abundances of V, D and J genes between the groups. For the blinded duplicates, the intraclass correlation was 90% to 97% for TCR richness and averaged 76.4% across 70 or so gene segments. What TCRdb holds here is the immuneACCESS table cut down to in-frame rearrangements. Part of the clones is not present; checked against another copy, under half of the missing clones reflect an unresolved V gene, and the others are unexplained. V, J and clone size are taken as reported in that table, and D and trimming were inferred from the DNA itself. The sample's table covers 35,000 to 45,000 clones. The ten largest clonotypes hold approximately 1.2% of the sample.

The CDR3 contains 14 residues, cysteine and phenylalanine counted. The 33 bases shown cover part of the CDR3, and their frame starts at base 1. From V the trimming removes 3 bases and from J it removes 4 bases, while the gene matches leave 4 bases of the junction unaccounted for. In the germline V gene, CDR1 corresponds to SQVTM and CDR2 to ANQGSEA. Every participant had a single incident cervical HPV16 infection, and women with prevalent HPV16 infections were excluded. Cervical HPV DNA was detected by MY09/MY11 PCR and genotyped by dot-blot hybridization. Approximately 15 mL of heparinized blood were centrifuged, and the buffy coat was aliquoted, frozen at -30°C, then stored at -80°C. Genomic DNA was extracted from buffy coat specimens using QIAGEN kits. Of note for this clone: Its target antigen remains unknown. Read coverage stops 3 residues before the CDR3 terminus; the germline J gene supplies the remainder.

The receptor comes from a woman between 18 and 70 years old with a cervical HPV16 infection that either progressed to CIN3+ or cleared (not recorded which). Sample: blood buffy coat. The chain joins TRBV29-1 to TRBJ2-2; TRBD2 matches 8 bases in the middle. The CDR3 DNA, read in part, is TGCAGCGTTGACGGGGGGGGCGGCACCGGGGAG. Its protein reads: CSVDGGGGTGE. The full-length CDR3 reads as CSVDGGGGTGELFF.